This TCR beta chain originates from a study of blood T cells in healthy people across ages. Sample-barcoded 5' priming and a J-beta primer mix drove a second PCR of about 6 to 11 cycles. Template switching added a 12-random-nucleotide identifier to every cDNA molecule. TCRdb passed the 5' RACE reads through MiXCR, listing each CDR3 protein once. The sample lists 1.2 million to 1.5 million distinct CDR3 sequences, roughly 60% occurring once. In germline, CDR1 is MNHEY, CDR2 SMNVEV (reference sequence). V was shortened by 5 bases and J by 6 bases, with 20 bases between the two germline ends. CDR3 length equals 16 residues. Caucasian, healthy and from Russia, the donors were aged between about 6 and 90. PBMCs were isolated at a quantity of at least 6 million per sample.

The chain carries TRBV27 and TRBJ2-1; D remains ambiguous. The clonotype comes from a man aged 18 to 30 in good health. Sequenced material: blood. In DNA, the CDR3 is TGTGCCAGCAGTACCTCAACACTCCCAAATGCCAATGAGCAGTTCTTC. As protein: CASSTSTLPNANEQFF.